The 27 T cell receptor beta chains below all came from one sample that was sequenced in a study of Graves' ophthalmopathy and Graves' hyperthyroidism (dated by TCRdb to 2016 to 2019). The sequencer was an Illumina HiSeq 2000. For repertoire sequencing, TCR beta CDR3 regions were amplified from RNA transcripts. The first round was an RT-PCR using HTBI primers with the Qiagen OneStep RT-PCR kit, and this first round was followed by a second-round multiplex PCR, then size selection and purification. TCRdb trimmed the raw reads at Q25, called clones with MiXCR and kept productive beta chains. All rows with the same CDR3 protein become a single entry with the most common DNA and genes. The sample table holds approximately 700,000 distinct CDR3 sequences, of which about 38% were seen once. Clones ranked in the top ten supply more than 3% of the sample. The specimen sequenced was peripheral blood. These TCRs come from an adult man with Graves' ophthalmopathy.

This clonotype was counted at least ten times. This sequence joins TRBV12-3 or TRBV12-4 and TRBJ1-2; TRBD1 aligns across 8 bases. Trimming cost V 10 bases and J 4 bases; bases outside gene matches: 11. The CDR3 is 14 amino acids. The CDR3 DNA follows: TGTGCCACAGCAAAGACAGGGGATCGCTATGGCTACACCTTC. Encoded protein: CATAKTGDRYGYTF.

There are many counts of this clonotype. This rearrangement joins TRBV29-1 to TRBJ2-7; a possible D gene is TRBD1 (6 bases). Trimming pared 4 bases from V and 4 bases from J, leaving 17 bases between. Germline V gives CDR1 SQVTM, CDR2 ANQGSEA. This CDR3 spans 14 amino acids. CDR3 loop: CSVGRPGTLYEQYF. CDR3 coding DNA: TGCAGCGTTGGCCGACCCGGGACACTTTACGAGCAGTACTTC.

This clonotype was recorded many times. V usage is TRBV12-3 or TRBV12-4 and J usage is TRBJ2-2; D is ambiguous. V lost 1 base and J lost 7, with 7 bases in between. This CDR3 spans 13 amino acids. CDR3 sequence (DNA): TGTGCCAGCAGTTTAGTAGGATTCGGGGAGCTGTTTTTT. Protein product: CASSLVGFGELFF.

This clonotype was found many times. This chain links TRBV2 with TRBJ2-7; D remains ambiguous. Trimming took 4 bases from V and 5 from J, leaving 9 bases between them. Germline CDR1 reads SNHLY; CDR2 reads FYNNEI. The CDR3 has 12 amino acids. CDR3 region: CASSGVGNEQYF. The CDR3 coding sequence is TGTGCCAGCAGTGGCGTTGGGAACGAGCAGTACTTC.

The V and J genes are TRBV10-3 and TRBJ1-1; TRBD1 matches 10 bases. Germline CDR1 is ENHRY and CDR2 is SYGVKD. The CDR3 has 15 amino acids. Germline trimming cut 7 bases from V and 11 bases from J; bases unmatched to any gene: 16. In DNA form, the CDR3 reads TGTGCCATCAAGGACCCGGGGACAGGGGACGGGTATGCTTTCTTT. Its protein product is CAIKDPGTGDGYAFF.

The table lists this clonotype with a count of one. The rearrangement joins TRBV12-3 or TRBV12-4 to TRBJ2-7, with TRBD2 matching over 8 bases. The CDR3 length is 14 residues. Trimming cost V 11 bases and J 6 bases; bases outside gene matches: 15. This chain's CDR3 is CAGNPEAGEGEQYF. The CDR3 DNA follows: TGTGCCGGCAACCCTGAAGCGGGAGAAGGCGAGCAGTACTTC.

Many counts were recorded for this clonotype. The CDR3 sequence: CASSLAVGRRLNTEAFF. CDR3 nucleotides: TGTGCCAGCAGCTTAGCGGTGGGGCGAAGGTTGAACACTGAAGCTTTCTTT. The chain carries TRBV7-9 and TRBJ1-1; TRBD1 is a possible D gene (5 bases). With 0 bases removed from V and 0 bases from J, the gap between germline ends came to 14 bases. CDR1 is SEHNR and CDR2 is FQNEAQ in the germline V gene (reference sequence). This CDR3 contains 17 residues.

This rearrangement joins TRBV6-1 to TRBJ2-7, with 8 bases that match TRBD1. After removal of 2 bases from V and 4 bases from J, the junction contained 7 bases not matched to a gene. CDR1 is MNHNS, CDR2 SASEGT, per germline. This CDR3 spans 15 amino acids. CDR3 nucleotide sequence: TGTGCCAGCAGTGAACCGGGACAGGAACGGTACGAGCAGTACTTC. Translating gives CASSEPGQERYEQYF.

As for this clonotype: The CDR3 does not close with the conserved phenylalanine or tryptophan, likely indicating a read error. The chain links TRBV29-1 to TRBJ1-6; 11 bases are shared with TRBD1. This CDR3 region has 15 residues. Germline CDR1 reads SQVTM; CDR2 reads ANQGSEA. J lost 8 bases, V lost 4 bases, and 7 bases had no gene match. The CDR3 region is CSVGGTGGKDSPLHL. CDR3 DNA: TGCAGCGTTGGGGGGACAGGGGGAAAAGATTCACCCCTCCACCTT.

Remarks on this clonotype: Because the CDR3's place on the DNA is in doubt, the DNA is left out and the CDR3 is given as listed by TCRdb. The chain joins TRBV7-6 to TRBJ2-2; TRBD1 is the table's D call and was not checked against the DNA. CDR1 SGHVS and CDR2 FNYEAQ come from the germline V gene. The CDR3 extends over 16 residues, inclusive of both ends. CDR3 in amino acids: CASSPRTGGSPGSCFF.

This clonotype appeared many times. The chain joins TRBV24-1 to TRBJ1-1; 9 bases align to TRBD1. Germline V CDR1 and CDR2: KGHDR, SFDVKD. The CDR3 is 13 residues long. Trimming at V came to 3 bases and at J to 7 bases, leaving 2 bases not matched to a gene. Here the CDR3 DNA reads TGTGCCACCAGTGATACAGGGGGCCGTGAAGCTTTCTTT. This translates into CATSDTGGREAFF.

This clonotype was recorded at least ten times. The V call is TRBV7-2, the J call TRBJ2-7; D is ambiguous. The ends were cut back, 3 bases at V and 6 bases at J, with 12 bases in the middle. Germline V CDR1 and CDR2: SGHTA, FQGNSA. The CDR3 covers 13 residues. CDR3 DNA sequence: TGTGCCAGCAGCTTGGTTGCTCGGTCCGAGCAGTACTTC. Its protein is CASSLVARSEQYF.

This clonotype was detected many times. The chain uses TRBV20-1 and TRBJ1-5, with D hard to call. Trimming took 6 bases from V and 0 from J, leaving 12 bases between them. Germline V gives CDR1 DFQATT, CDR2 SNEGSKA (reference sequence). The CDR3 consists of 14 residues. The CDR3 sequence: CSARRSDSNQPQHF. CDR3 in DNA: TGCAGTGCGAGAAGATCCGATAGCAATCAGCCCCAGCATTTT.

This clonotype was seen a single time. V gene TRBV5-1 combines with J gene TRBJ2-2; possible D gene TRBD1, 5 bases. This CDR3 spans 16 amino acids. V lost 2 bases and J 1 base, leaving 12 bases between the germline ends. Germline V gene sequence: CDR1 SGHRS, CDR2 YFSETQ. The CDR3 protein is CASSFLAGQNTGELFF. CDR3 sequence (DNA): TGCGCCAGCAGCTTCCTGGCAGGGCAGAACACCGGGGAGCTGTTTTTT.

This clonotype was seen at least ten times. This chain connects TRBV12-3 or TRBV12-4 to TRBJ1-4; perhaps TRBD1 as D (6 bases). This CDR3 region has 15 residues. The V end was cut by 5 bases, the J end by 8 bases, with 18 bases between. The CDR3 loop is CASSHHGTRGEKLFF. The DNA for the CDR3 is TGTGCCAGCAGTCACCACGGGACAAGGGGGGAAAAACTGTTTTTT.

There are many counts of this clonotype. The V call is TRBV20-1, the J call TRBJ1-2; D gene uncertain. Trimming cost V 0 bases and J 3 bases, with 8 bases left between them. Germline V lookup: CDR1 DFQATT, CDR2 SNEGSKA (reference sequence). CDR3 size: 13 residues. The CDR3 DNA reads as TGCAGTGCTAGAGATCTCCGGGACTATGGCTACACCTTC. Translated, it gives CSARDLRDYGYTF.

Concerning this clonotype itself: A junction end diverges from the germline sequence, so it may reflect a read error. The chain combines TRBV10-3 with TRBJ2-5, with D perhaps TRBD1 (5 bases). Matching the DNA end better, TRBJ2-7 makes the J call doubtful. CDR1 ENHRY and CDR2 SYGVKD come from the germline V gene. The CDR3 is 15 amino acids. The CDR3 coding sequence is TGTGCCAGCAGTTACTCGACAGTTCTCACCTACGAGCAGTACTTC. Protein: CASSYSTVLTYEQYF.

This clonotype appeared a few times. The rearrangement joins TRBV19 to TRBJ1-4, with TRBD1 as a possible D gene (5 bases). Trimming cost V 7 bases and J 0 bases, with 15 bases left between them. Germline loops: CDR1 LNHDA, CDR2 SQIVND (reference sequence). The CDR3 contains 16 residues. CDR3 DNA sequence: TGTGCCAGTACCCCCGGGACCCCTGCAACTAATGAAAAACTGTTTTTT. Amino acids: CASTPGTPATNEKLFF.

This clonotype turned up a few times. This sequence joins TRBV12-3 or TRBV12-4 and TRBJ2-2; weak D call: TRBD2 (5 bases). Trimming pared 3 bases from V and 5 bases from J, leaving 7 bases between. The CDR3 covers 13 residues. The CDR3 DNA follows: TGTGCCAGCAGTTTGAGGGCGACCGGGGAGCTGTTTTTT. Protein sequence: CASSLRATGELFF.

The CDR3 here is CASSLRETEAFF. DNA for the CDR3: TGCGCCAGCTCCCTCCGGGAGACTGAAGCTTTCTTT. V usage is TRBV10-1 and J usage is TRBJ1-1; the D is unclear. The V gene lost 8 bases and the J gene lost 5 bases, with 12 bases spanning the gap. This CDR3 spans 12 amino acids. Germline V gene lookup returns CDR1 WNHNN and CDR2 SYGVQD (reference sequence).

This chain joins TRBV4-3 and TRBJ2-7; 9 nucleotides align to TRBD2. This CDR3 has 15 residues. Germline V gives CDR1 LGHNA, CDR2 YSLEER. The trim removed 3 bases at V and 3 bases at J, leaving 6 bases unmatched. CDR3 loop: CASSQEAGGGYEQYF. DNA for the CDR3: TGCGCCAGCAGCCAGGAGGCGGGGGGGGGCTACGAGCAGTACTTC.

This clonotype was counted at least ten times. The junction differs from germline at one of its ends, possibly a read error. The chain employs TRBV12-3 or TRBV12-4 and TRBJ1-1; no reliable D call. The CDR3 runs to 11 residues. CDR3 protein: CASSLGTEAFF. For the CDR3, the DNA is TGTGCCAGCAGCTTAGGCACTGAAGCTTTCTTT.

Many counts were recorded for this clonotype. The rearrangement joins TRBV6-6 to TRBJ1-5, with D possibly being TRBD1 (6 bases). The ends were cut back, 6 bases at V and 7 bases at J, with 16 bases in the middle. This CDR3 comprises 14 residues. From germline, CDR1 is MNHNY and CDR2 SVGAGI (reference sequence). CDR3 in amino acids: CASRPTGLRQPQHF. CDR3 in DNA: TGTGCCAGCAGACCAACAGGGCTAAGGCAGCCCCAGCATTTT.

This clonotype has ten or more counts. This rearrangement joins TRBV4-3 to TRBJ1-1; D is perhaps TRBD1 (6 bases). Germline V CDR1 and CDR2: LGHNA, YSLEER. CDR3 length equals 14 residues. Trimming pared 4 bases from V and 0 bases from J, leaving 9 bases between. CDR3 protein: CASSRRQVNTEAFF. The CDR3 nucleotides are TGCGCCAGCAGCCGCCGACAGGTGAACACTGAAGCTTTCTTT.

Concerning this clonotype: Mismatch with germline at one junction end may stem from a read error. The chain carries TRBV10-3 and TRBJ2-7; weak D call: TRBD2 (5 bases). CDR1 is ENHRY, CDR2 SYGVKD, per germline. The CDR3 is 14 amino acids. The CDR3 loop is CASRPGLVTYEQCF. The DNA for the CDR3 is TGTGCCAGCAGACCTGGACTGGTTACCTACGAGCAGTGCTTC.

This sequence joins TRBV6-1 and TRBJ1-5; 7 bases match TRBD1. Germline V gene sequence: CDR1 MNHNS, CDR2 SASEGT. This CDR3 contains 16 residues. J lost 0 bases, V lost 5 bases, and 7 bases had no gene match. The CDR3 DNA reads as TGTGCCAGCAGTACTGACAGGGTCTATAGCAATCAGCCCCAGCATTTT. The encoded protein is CASSTDRVYSNQPQHF.

The chain uses TRBV6-6 and TRBJ1-2; D remains ambiguous. The CDR3 is made up of 16 amino acids. Trimming cost V 6 bases and J 4 bases, with 21 bases left between them. Germline V gene data show CDR1 as MNHNY and CDR2 as SVGAGI (reference sequence). The CDR3, as DNA: TGTGCCAGCAGCCCCACCGACCTGGTCCCCCTCTATGGCTACACCTTC. It yields the protein CASSPTDLVPLYGYTF.